This TCR beta chain is from a study of blood T cell repertoires in COVID-19. Study-wide context: Specimens from acute and convalescent COVID-19 originated in the United States, Italy and Spain. T cells, B-cell-depleted T cells, or PBMCs supplied cDNA or gDNA.

The CDR3 length is 15 residues. Looked up from germline, CDR1 is SGHTA and CDR2 is FQGNSA. Deletions cut 5 bases from V and 6 bases from J, with 17 bases between. In the original analysis: It was from reference gene primer amplification that nucleated cell counts were estimated. Clones were read by immunoSEQ multiplex PCR, and TCRdb kept only the in-frame ones, dropping some. V and J calls and clone size are as listed in that table; D and trimming were resolved from the DNA. Of 200,000 to 250,000 clones in the sample, roughly 83% are singletons; the top ten hold 9% to 15%. The V and J genes are TRBV7-2 and TRBJ2-1; perhaps TRBD1 as D (6 bases). The receptor was derived from a man older than 75 with acute or convalescent COVID-19. Input material: peripheral blood. CDR3 sequence reads: CASSTAGAQLNEQFF. The CDR3 nucleotides read TGTGCCAGCAGCACAGCAGGGGCACAACTCAATGAGCAGTTCTTC. The variable domain in full, with the rest retrieved from reference TRBV7-2 and TRBJ2-1, is GAGVSQSPSNKVTEKGKDVELRCDPISGHTALYWYRQSLGQGLEFLIYFQGNSAPDKSGLPSDRFSAERTGGSVSTLTIQRTQQEDSAVYLCASSTAGAQLNEQFFGPGTRLTVL.